The source of this T cell receptor (beta chain) is a study of T cell repertoires in cytomegalovirus infection. Turning to the study itself: An indication of both CMV infection and matching HLA type came from public TCR beta signatures. General study results and limits: The ex vivo response showed dominance by HLA-C-restricted CMV-specific TCR beta clonotypes. Frequencies of public TCR beta families were cumulated, and this identified carriers of CMV plus the relevant HLA.

TCRdb independently ran MiXCR on the reads; one entry per CDR3 protein. The sample carries about 220,000 distinct CDR3 sequences, 35% to 40% recorded once. CDR1 SQVTM and CDR2 ANQGSEA come from the germline V gene. The CDR3 loop spans 14 amino acids. The germline V and J ends were trimmed by 7 bases and 3 bases, with 18 bases remaining between them. On this clonotype itself: Its antigen is as yet unknown.

This clonotype originated in a human donor in good health (CMV status not recorded). Some clones in this sample may be carry-over from other donors' samples. The sample was CD8+ T cells from cultured PBMCs, taken from culture after CMV antigen stimulation. This chain uses TRBV29-1 with TRBJ1-2, with unresolved D. CDR3 nucleotide sequence: TGCAGCGCTTACCCCTCCCTTCCGGACTATGGCTACACCTTC. Its protein is CSAYPSLPDYGYTF.